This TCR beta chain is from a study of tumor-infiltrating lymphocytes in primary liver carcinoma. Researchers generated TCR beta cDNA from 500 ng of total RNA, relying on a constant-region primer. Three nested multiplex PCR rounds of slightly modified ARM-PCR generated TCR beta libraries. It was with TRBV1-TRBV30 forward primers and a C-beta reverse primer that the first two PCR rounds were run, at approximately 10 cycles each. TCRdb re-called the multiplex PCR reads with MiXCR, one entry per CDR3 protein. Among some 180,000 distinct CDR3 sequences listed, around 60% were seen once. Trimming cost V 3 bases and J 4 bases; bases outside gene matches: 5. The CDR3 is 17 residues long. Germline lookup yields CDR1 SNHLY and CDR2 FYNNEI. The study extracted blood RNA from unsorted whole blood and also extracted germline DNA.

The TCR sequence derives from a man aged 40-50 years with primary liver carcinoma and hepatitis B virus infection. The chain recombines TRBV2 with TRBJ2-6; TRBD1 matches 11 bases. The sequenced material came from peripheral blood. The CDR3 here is CASSDGQGAPGANVLTF. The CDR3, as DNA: TGTGCCAGCAGTGATGGACAGGGGGCGCCCGGGGCCAACGTCCTGACTTTC. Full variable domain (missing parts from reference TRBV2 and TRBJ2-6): EPEVTQTPSHQVTQMGQEVILRCVPISNHLYFYWYRQILGQKVEFLVSFYNNEISEKSEIFDDQFSVERPDGSNFTLKIRSTKLEDSAMYFCASSDGQGAPGANVLTFGAGSRLTVL.